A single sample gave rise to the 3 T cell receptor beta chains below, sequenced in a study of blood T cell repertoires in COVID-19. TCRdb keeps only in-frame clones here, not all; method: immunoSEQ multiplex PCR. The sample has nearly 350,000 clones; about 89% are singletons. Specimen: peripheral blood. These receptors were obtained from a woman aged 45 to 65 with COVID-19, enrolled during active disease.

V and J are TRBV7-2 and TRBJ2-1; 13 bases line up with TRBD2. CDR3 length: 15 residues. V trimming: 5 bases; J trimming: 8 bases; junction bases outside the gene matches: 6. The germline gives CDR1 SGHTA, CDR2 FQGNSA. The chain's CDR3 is CASSPQTSGRYEQFF. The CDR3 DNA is TGTGCCAGCAGCCCGCAGACTAGCGGGAGGTATGAGCAGTTCTTC.

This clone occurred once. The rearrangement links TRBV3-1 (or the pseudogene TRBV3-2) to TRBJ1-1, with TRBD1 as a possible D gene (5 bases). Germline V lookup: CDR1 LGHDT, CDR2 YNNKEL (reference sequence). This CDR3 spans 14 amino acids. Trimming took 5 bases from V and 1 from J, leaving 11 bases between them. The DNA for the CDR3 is TGTGCCAGCAGCTATGGACATAAGAACACTGAAGCTTTCTTT. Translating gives CASSYGHKNTEAFF.

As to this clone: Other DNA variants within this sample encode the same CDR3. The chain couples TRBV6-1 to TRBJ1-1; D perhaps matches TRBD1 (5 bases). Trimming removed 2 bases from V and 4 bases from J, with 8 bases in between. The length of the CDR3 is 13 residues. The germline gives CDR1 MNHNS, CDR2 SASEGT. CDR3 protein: CASSERQGTEAFF. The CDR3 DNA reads TGTGCCAGCAGTGAAAGGCAGGGCACTGAAGCTTTCTTT.